This TCR beta chain was sequenced during a study of radiotherapy plus CTLA-4 blockade in lung cancer. Broader study findings: Researchers report tumor-derived TCR clones expanding in blood after radiotherapy plus ipilimumab.

Germline CDR1 is MNHEY and CDR2 is SVGAGI. V lost 6 bases, J lost 2 bases, and 16 bases lay in between. The CDR3 has 15 amino acids. Only in-frame clones appear in the TCRdb table, and some are missing; sequencing was by immunoSEQ multiplex PCR. The table records 90,000 to 95,000 clones, around four fifths of them present only once. In regard to this clone: What it binds is not known.

People whose metastatic non-small-cell lung cancer was chemo-refractory got focal radiation along with CTLA-4 blockade by ipilimumab. The starting material was peripheral blood, obtained from a patient treated with radiotherapy plus ipilimumab. This chain uses TRBV6-5 with TRBJ1-1; D gene uncertain. This receptor was obtained from a human donor with non-small cell lung cancer who had stable disease on radiotherapy plus ipilimumab. CDR3 in amino acids: CASRHDKGSNTEAFF. The CDR3 nucleotides read TGTGCCAGCAGACACGACAAAGGGAGCAACACTGAAGCTTTCTTT.